The 18 T cell receptor beta chains given below trace back to one sample, sequenced in a study of identical twins. TCRdb re-called the 5' RACE reads with MiXCR, one entry per CDR3 protein. The sample lists about 890,000 distinct CDR3 sequences, 12% occurring once. Another study also made use of these data, one on yellow fever vaccine responses in identical twins.

The sequenced material came from PBMCs. The source of these receptors is a woman aged 18-30 years in good health.

V and J are TRBV7-3 and TRBJ2-2, with 9 bases identical to TRBD2. V dropped 1 base and J dropped 5; count of bases not matched to a gene: 2. CDR3 length equals 15 residues. Germline V CDR1 and CDR2: SGHTA, FQGTGA. Here the CDR3 DNA reads TGTGCCAGCAGCTTAAGTCTAGCGGGAACCGGGGAGCTGTTTTTT. Translation: CASSLSLAGTGELFF.

This clonotype was seen many times. This sequence joins TRBV20-1 and TRBJ1-3, with D possibly being TRBD1 (6 bases). The length of the CDR3 is 14 residues. V lost 1 base, J lost 0 bases, and 7 bases lay in between. CDR1 is DFQATT, CDR2 SNEGSKA, per germline (reference sequence). DNA for the CDR3: TGCAGTGCTAGAGGGACAGACTCTGGAAACACCATATATTTT. Encoded protein: CSARGTDSGNTIYF.

This clonotype was counted at least ten times. This chain connects TRBV7-7 to TRBJ2-3; D gene ambiguous. V was clipped by 3 bases and J by 3 bases, with 13 bases between them. The germline V gene has CDR1 SSHAT and CDR2 FNYEAQ (reference sequence). The CDR3 has 15 residues. In DNA, the CDR3 is TGTGCCAGCAGCTTCTCCCCGGGCTCAACAGATACGCAGTATTTT. It yields the protein CASSFSPGSTDTQYF.

The chain combines TRBV14 with TRBJ2-7; 12 bases map to TRBD2. Trimming took 4 bases from V and 7 from J; bases not matched to a gene: 14. CDR1 SGHDN and CDR2 FVKESK come from the germline V gene. CDR3 length: 17 amino acids. In nucleotides, the CDR3 is TGTGCCAGCAGCCCGACTATACGACTAGCGGGAGTAGAAGAGCAGTACTTC. Amino acid sequence: CASSPTIRLAGVEEQYF.

The chain couples TRBV9 to TRBJ2-1; D is perhaps TRBD2 (5 bases). The V end lost 3 bases, the J end lost 8 bases, and 12 bases lay between the germline ends. Germline CDR1 SGDLS, CDR2 YYNGEE. This CDR3 is 13 amino acids long. The CDR3 loop is CASSASLVYEQFF. The DNA for the CDR3 is TGTGCCAGCAGCGCGTCACTAGTATATGAGCAGTTCTTC.

The V gene is TRBV29-1, the J gene TRBJ2-2, with a weak D call TRBD1 (5 bases). V was shortened by 6 bases and J by 6 bases, with 14 bases between the two germline ends. Germline V gives CDR1 SQVTM, CDR2 ANQGSEA. The CDR3 is made up of 13 amino acids. In nucleotides, the CDR3 is TGCAGCGTGGGGCAGGTGATAGCCGGGGAGCTGTTTTTT. Translation gives CSVGQVIAGELFF.

The V and J genes are TRBV2 and TRBJ2-2; no definite D call. Germline assignment: CDR1 SNHLY and CDR2 FYNNEI. The CDR3 loop spans 11 amino acids. Trimming removed 4 bases at V and 8 bases at J, with 5 bases between. The CDR3 is CASSAYGELFF. Here the CDR3 DNA reads TGTGCCAGCAGTGCTTATGGGGAGCTGTTTTTT.

In its sample, this clonotype was seen a few times. The genes are TRBV5-1 and TRBJ2-5; D may be TRBD2 (5 bases). Germline assignment: CDR1 SGHRS and CDR2 YFSETQ. The CDR3 is 13 residues long. V lost 0 bases to trimming and J lost 7 bases, with 10 bases between them. CDR3 region: CASSLGPGGTQYF. The CDR3 DNA follows: TGCGCCAGCAGCTTGGGGCCAGGAGGGACCCAGTACTTC.

The chain joins TRBV2 to TRBJ2-7; D might be TRBD2 (5 bases). The CDR3 sequence is 13 residues long. The germline gives CDR1 SNHLY, CDR2 FYNNEI. V was cut by 3 bases and J by 5 bases, with 11 bases left in between. In DNA, the CDR3 is TGTGCCAGCAGTGAGGCTAGCTGGCACGAGCAGTACTTC. It specifies CASSEASWHEQYF.

About this clonotype itself: One end of the junction does not line up with germline, which may come from a read error. The chain joins TRBV2 to TRBJ2-3; TRBD2 aligns across 13 bases. The length of the CDR3 is 18 residues. The germline V gene encodes CDR1 SNHLY and CDR2 FYNNEI. This chain's CDR3 is CARSPSGLAGVPPGAQYF. The DNA for the CDR3 is TGTGCCCGCAGTCCGTCCGGACTAGCGGGGGTCCCGCCTGGAGCGCAGTATTTT.

There are a few counts of this clonotype. The rearrangement links TRBV7-9 to TRBJ2-1; D perhaps matches TRBD2 (6 bases). Trimming shortened V by 1 base and J by 0 bases, and 13 bases separated the two germline ends. There are 17 residues in the CDR3. Germline V gene lookup returns CDR1 SEHNR and CDR2 FQNEAQ (reference sequence). The CDR3 here is CASSLVGGAGSYNEQFF. The CDR3 DNA reads TGTGCCAGCAGCTTAGTAGGCGGGGCTGGCTCCTACAATGAGCAGTTCTTC. The whole variable domain, remainder taken from reference TRBV7-9 and TRBJ2-1, is DTGVSQNPRHKITKRGQNVTFRCDPISEHNRLYWYRQTLGQGPEFLTYFQNEAQLEKSRLLSDRFSAERPKGSFSTLEIQRTEQGDSAMYLCASSLVGGAGSYNEQFFGPGTRLTVL.

This clonotype was seen a handful of times. The V and J genes are TRBV20-1 and TRBJ1-5; D is unresolved. The V and J ends lost 0 bases and 4 bases respectively, with 10 bases between them. From germline, CDR1 is DFQATT and CDR2 SNEGSKA (reference sequence). The CDR3 contains 14 residues. The CDR3, as DNA: TGCAGTGCTAGAGATGGTAATGGGAATCAGCCCCAGCATTTT. It translates to CSARDGNGNQPQHF.

The rearrangement uses TRBV20-1 and TRBJ2-7; TRBD2 matches at 13 bases. This CDR3 is built from 14 residues. After removal of 6 bases from V and 6 bases from J, the junction contained 8 bases not matched to a gene. In germline, CDR1 is DFQATT, CDR2 SNEGSKA (reference sequence). The CDR3 reads CSAPRTSGSGEQYF. For the CDR3, the DNA is TGCAGTGCCCCCCGGACTAGCGGGAGTGGCGAGCAGTACTTC.

In its sample, this clonotype was seen many times. This rearrangement joins TRBV4-2 to TRBJ1-2; 11 nucleotides match TRBD1. J lost 7 bases, V lost 3 bases, and 13 bases had no gene match. Germline V lookup: CDR1 LGHNA, CDR2 YNFKEQ. The CDR3 extends over 17 amino acids. In nucleotides, the CDR3 is TGTGCCAGCAGCCAGAGTTTACCTTGGGACAGGGGGTCTGGCTACACCTTC. It codes for CASSQSLPWDRGSGYTF.

The V gene is TRBV7-9, the J gene TRBJ1-6; D uncertain. CDR1 is SEHNR, CDR2 FQNEAQ, per germline (reference sequence). CDR3 length: 14 amino acids. Trimming removed 3 bases from V and 7 bases from J, with 10 bases in between. The CDR3 nucleotides are TGTGCCAGCAGCTTCGAGTCTGGGAATTCACCCCTCCACTTT. Amino acids: CASSFESGNSPLHF.

The sample holds a few counts of this clonotype. This chain connects TRBV12-3 or TRBV12-4 to TRBJ2-1; TRBD1 might be the D (6 bases). The CDR3 has 14 amino acids. Trimming shortened V by 3 bases and J by 3 bases, and 9 bases separated the two germline ends. This CDR3 reads CASSFRGRYNEQFF. CDR3 nucleotide sequence: TGTGCCAGCAGTTTCAGGGGCCGCTACAATGAGCAGTTCTTC.

This clonotype was picked up a small number of times. The chain combines TRBV10-3 with TRBJ2-1; 9 positions match TRBD2. The V gene's germline CDR1 is ENHRY and CDR2 SYGVKD. J gave up 7 bases and V 7 bases, and 14 bases lay outside the gene matches. CDR3 length: 16 residues. The CDR3 loop is CAIMSSGGASVNEQFF. The CDR3 DNA reads as TGTGCCATCATGAGTAGCGGGGGAGCATCCGTTAATGAGCAGTTCTTC.

The rearrangement uses TRBV7-9 and TRBJ2-1; D assignment may be TRBD1 or TRBD2 (6 bases each). This CDR3 is 16 amino acids long. Germline assignment: CDR1 SEHNR and CDR2 FQNEAQ (reference sequence). Between the trimmed V and J ends, which lost 4 bases and 0 bases, there was a span of 13 bases. The CDR3 sequence is CASSSRGLSSYNEQFF. As DNA, the CDR3 is TGTGCCAGCAGCTCCCGGGGGCTGAGCTCCTACAATGAGCAGTTCTTC.